What follows are 9 T cell receptor beta chains derived from one specimen sequenced in a study of OX40 agonist ivuxolimab in advanced cancers. The table came from immunoSEQ multiplex PCR; TCRdb's copy has only in-frame clones and leaves some out. The repertoire holds about 17,000 clones, with roughly 78% as singletons. Sample: CD4+ or CD8+ T cells sorted from blood, taken in a trial of the OX40 agonist ivuxolimab. These receptors originate from an adult with an advanced solid tumor such as melanoma, head and neck, liver or kidney cancer.

The chain uses TRBV9 and TRBJ1-1, with unresolved D. Trimming stripped 4 bases from V and 1 base from J, with 11 bases between. The CDR3 consists of 14 residues. CDR1 is SGDLS and CDR2 is YYNGEE in the germline V gene. The CDR3 nucleotides read TGTGCCAGCAGCTCCGGTGGAGGGAACACTGAAGCTTTCTTT. It encodes CASSSGGGNTEAFF. Drawing the rest from reference TRBV9 and TRBJ1-1, the complete variable domain is DSGVTQTPKHLITATGQRVTLRCSPRSGDLSVYWYQQSLDQGLQFLIQYYNGEERAKGNILERFSAQQFPDLHSELNLSSLELGDSALYFCASSSGGGNTEAFFGQGTRLTVV.

This chain joins TRBV7-2 and TRBJ1-2, with D maybe TRBD1 (5 bases). The germline CDR1 and CDR2 sequences are SGHTA and FQGNSA. The V end was cut by 8 bases, the J end by 4 bases, with 26 bases between. CDR3 size: 17 residues. CDR3 nucleotide sequence: TGTGCCAGCTCTCCCCGGGGGGGATCTATGGATGCCTATGGCTACACCTTC. Translation gives CASSPRGGSMDAYGYTF.

This clone was seen only once. This sequence joins TRBV4-3 and TRBJ2-5, with 9 bases lining up with TRBD1. Germline values: CDR1 LGHNA, CDR2 YSLEER. The J segment lost 3 bases and the V segment lost 4 bases, leaving 3 bases of the junction unmatched. This CDR3 is built from 14 residues. CDR3 bases: TGCGCCAGCAGCCCCGGGACAGGGAAAGAGACCCAGTACTTC. Its translation is CASSPGTGKETQYF.

The chain carries TRBV11-2 and TRBJ2-7; D is uncertain. The CDR3 has 13 amino acids. The V end was cut by 0 bases, the J end by 3 bases, with 6 bases between. CDR1 SGHAT and CDR2 FQNNGV come from the germline V gene. The chain's CDR3 is CASSLDPNYEQYF. The CDR3 nucleotides read TGTGCCAGCAGCTTAGATCCAAACTACGAGCAGTACTTC.

The chain recombines TRBV27 with TRBJ2-7; D unclear. The CDR3 totals 16 residues. Germline V gene sequence: CDR1 MNHEY, CDR2 SMNVEV (reference sequence). V was trimmed by 5 bases and J by 2 bases, leaving 19 bases between them. The CDR3 sequence: CASSDHSAALPYEQYF. For the CDR3, the DNA is TGTGCCAGCAGTGATCACAGTGCCGCACTCCCCTACGAGCAGTACTTC.

This clone counts as medium-sized (0.01 to 0.1%). The gene calls are TRBV7-9 and TRBJ2-3; D uncertain. This CDR3 region has 12 residues. V lost 6 bases and J lost 2, with 6 bases in between. CDR1 is SEHNR and CDR2 is FQNEAQ in the germline V gene (reference sequence). The CDR3 protein is CASSFDTDTQYF. In nucleotides, the CDR3 is TGTGCCAGCAGTTTTGACACAGATACGCAGTATTTT.

This clone is medium-sized (0.01 to 0.1%). The chain has TRBV28 and TRBJ2-1; TRBD1 aligns across 11 bases. The CDR3 has 13 amino acids. Germline V gives CDR1 MDHEN, CDR2 SYDVKM. With 5 bases clipped from V and 9 bases from J, the junction kept 3 bases outside the gene matches. The DNA of the CDR3 is TGTGCCAGCAGTCCCGGGACAGGGGGTGAGCAGTTCTTC. It translates to CASSPGTGGEQFF.

The chain couples TRBV10-3 to TRBJ2-3; D is possibly TRBD2 (6 bases). V was cut by 0 bases and J by 0 bases, with 7 bases left in between. This CDR3 has 15 amino acids. CDR1 is ENHRY, CDR2 SYGVKD, per germline. The CDR3 DNA is TGTGCCATCAGTGAGTCGGGGACTAGCACAGATACGCAGTATTTT. Protein product: CAISESGTSTDTQYF.

The V call is TRBV7-2, the J call TRBJ1-5, with 9 positions matching TRBD1. Germline-derived CDR1 and CDR2 are SGHTA and FQGNSA. The CDR3 consists of 17 residues. Trimming at V came to 1 base and at J to 0 bases, leaving 4 bases not matched to a gene. DNA for the CDR3: TGTGCCAGCAGCTTAGGGGGACAGGGATATAGCAATCAGCCCCAGCATTTT. Its protein is CASSLGGQGYSNQPQHF.